One and the same sample provided the 29 T cell receptor beta chains below, sequenced in a study of blood T cell repertoires in COVID-19. Clones were sequenced by immunoSEQ multiplex PCR, and TCRdb holds only the in-frame ones, with some missing. Of 100,000 to 150,000 clones in the sample, around 87% were seen once. Sequencing input: peripheral blood. These receptors originate from a woman aged 70 to 79 with acute or convalescent COVID-19.

The table lists this clone with a few counts. The V call is TRBV19, the J call TRBJ2-3; the D gene is possibly TRBD1 (6 bases). V was shortened by 2 bases and J by 0 bases, with 12 bases between the two germline ends. The CDR3 loop spans 16 amino acids. Germline loops: CDR1 LNHDA, CDR2 SQIVND (reference sequence). CDR3 nucleotides: TGTGCCAGTAGTATACAAGGGGGTCGGAGCACAGATACGCAGTATTTT. This codes for CASSIQGGRSTDTQYF.

This clone was counted between two and nine times. The V call is TRBV18, the J call TRBJ2-1, with D possibly TRBD2 on 6 matching bases. Germline loops: CDR1 KGHSH, CDR2 LQKENI. This CDR3 has 15 residues. V dropped 0 bases and J dropped 7 bases, with 13 bases sitting between them. The CDR3 loop reads CASSPPIGAGNEQFF. The CDR3 DNA reads as TGTGCCAGCTCACCACCCATAGGGGCGGGGAATGAGCAGTTCTTC. Complete variable domain (other parts from reference TRBV18 and TRBJ2-1): NAGVMQNPRHLVRRRGQEARLRCSPMKGHSHVYWYRQLPEEGLKFMVYLQKENIIDESGMPKERFSAEFPKEGPSILRIQQVVRGDSAAYFCASSPPIGAGNEQFFGPGTRLTVL.

The chain has TRBV5-1 and TRBJ2-2; D is possibly TRBD2 (6 bases). CDR3 size: 14 residues. Germline values: CDR1 SGHRS, CDR2 YFSETQ. V was clipped by 7 bases and J by 6 bases, with 16 bases between them. The CDR3 nucleotides are TGCGCCAGCTCCCGGGACTCAGCCCCCGGGGAGCTGTTTTTT. Its protein is CASSRDSAPGELFF.

The chain combines TRBV5-1 with TRBJ1-1, with D perhaps matching TRBD1 (5 bases). Germline V gene sequence: CDR1 SGHRS, CDR2 YFSETQ. Trimming removed 3 bases from V and 0 bases from J, with 9 bases in between. The CDR3 consists of 14 residues. The CDR3 loop is CASSYQGMNTEAFF. CDR3 bases: TGCGCCAGCAGCTACCAGGGCATGAACACTGAAGCTTTCTTT.

This chain uses TRBV4-1 with TRBJ1-3; tentative D call: TRBD1 (6 bases). V lost 2 bases and J lost 1, with 12 bases in between. The germline CDR1 and CDR2 sequences are MGHRA and YSYEKL. The CDR3 is 16 residues long. The CDR3: CASSQLLQGSGNTIYF. DNA for the CDR3: TGCGCCAGCAGCCAATTACTTCAGGGGTCTGGAAACACCATATATTTT.

The chain is built from TRBV7-9 and TRBJ2-6, with 9 bases lining up with TRBD1. This CDR3 has 15 amino acids. V gave up 3 bases and J gave up 9 bases; unmatched junction bases: 6. Germline V gives CDR1 SEHNR, CDR2 FQNEAQ (reference sequence). Here the CDR3 DNA reads TGTGCCAGCAGCTTCCGGGACAGGGTAGGCAACGTCCTGACTTTC. It encodes CASSFRDRVGNVLTF. The full variable domain, with the rest looked up from reference TRBV7-9 and TRBJ2-6, is DTGVSQNPRHKITKRGQNVTFRCDPISEHNRLYWYRQTLGQGPEFLTYFQNEAQLEKSRLLSDRFSAERPKGSFSTLEIQRTEQGDSAMYLCASSFRDRVGNVLTFGAGSRLTVL.

The chain is built from TRBV28 and TRBJ2-3, with 11 bases lining up with TRBD2. Looked up from germline, CDR1 is MDHEN and CDR2 is SYDVKM. V trimming: 2 bases; J trimming: 4 bases; junction bases outside the gene matches: 2. The CDR3 runs 15 residues. CDR3 coding DNA: TGTGCCAGCAGTTTAGTTAGCGGGGGGGCAGATACGCAGTATTTT. This sequence encodes CASSLVSGGADTQYF.

The rearrangement joins TRBV9 to TRBJ2-7; TRBD2 aligns across 8 bases. V gave up 1 base and J gave up 2 bases; unmatched junction bases: 5. CDR1 and CDR2 (germline): SGDLS, YYNGEE. The CDR3 has 15 residues. The CDR3 region has the DNA TGTGCCAGCAGCGTAAACCCGGGGGGGCCCTACGAGCAGTACTTC. It specifies CASSVNPGGPYEQYF.

The chain combines TRBV29-1 with TRBJ2-4; TRBD1 matches 9 bases. Germline CDR1 SQVTM, CDR2 ANQGSEA. Trimming at V came to 7 bases and at J to 9 bases, leaving 7 bases not matched to a gene. The CDR3 runs 12 residues. CDR3 nucleotide sequence: TGCAGCGCCCCGGGACAGGGTAGCATTCAGTACTTC. This gives the protein CSAPGQGSIQYF.

This rearrangement joins TRBV30 to TRBJ2-2; maybe TRBD1 (5 bases). Trimming left V 8 bases short and J 6 bases short, with 13 bases between. The CDR3 runs 12 residues. CDR1 is GTSNPN, CDR2 SVGIG, per germline (reference sequence). CDR3 loop: CARSTGPGELFF. The CDR3 DNA sequence: TGTGCCCGGTCTACAGGACCCGGGGAGCTGTTTTTT.

As DNA, the CDR3 is TGCGCCAGCAGCGTCTCGGGACAGGGGGCCGATGGCTACACCTTC. It yields the protein CASSVSGQGADGYTF. The chain has TRBV5-1 and TRBJ1-2; 12 nucleotides match TRBD1. The J segment lost 6 bases and the V segment lost 4 bases, leaving 7 bases of the junction unmatched. Germline V CDR1 and CDR2: SGHRS, YFSETQ. This CDR3 comprises 15 residues.

The chain joins TRBV19 to TRBJ1-2; possible D gene TRBD1, 5 bases. With 8 bases removed from V and 5 bases from J, the gap between germline ends came to 15 bases. This CDR3 is built from 13 residues. CDR1 and CDR2 (germline): LNHDA, SQIVND (reference sequence). CDR3 amino acids: CASLGVRVYGYTF. The CDR3 DNA reads as TGTGCCAGTCTAGGGGTGCGTGTTTATGGCTACACCTTC.

The V gene is TRBV7-3, the J gene TRBJ2-1, with D possibly TRBD1 on 5 matching bases. Looked up from germline, CDR1 is SGHTA and CDR2 is FQGTGA. CDR3 length equals 13 residues. The germline V and J ends were trimmed by 2 bases and 4 bases, with 6 bases remaining between them. The CDR3 DNA reads as TGTGCCAGCAGCTTAGGACATTACAATGAGCAGTTCTTC. It codes for CASSLGHYNEQFF.

The rearrangement joins TRBV5-6 to TRBJ2-3, with 9 positions matching TRBD1. From germline, CDR1 is SGHDT and CDR2 YYEEEE. The V segment lost 0 bases and the J segment 2 bases; nucleotides outside the gene matches: 4. CDR3 length: 16 amino acids. The CDR3 DNA follows: TGTGCCAGCAGCTTGGTGGGACAGGGTTACACAGATACGCAGTATTTT. Translation gives CASSLVGQGYTDTQYF.

The rearrangement joins TRBV12-5 to TRBJ1-4; 7 bases align to TRBD1. J gave up 5 bases and V 6 bases, and 6 bases lay outside the gene matches. Per germline, CDR1 LGHNT and CDR2 FRNRAP. The CDR3 length is 14 residues. CDR3 loop: CASGVGTANEKLFF. The CDR3 DNA reads TGTGCTAGTGGAGTCGGGACAGCAAATGAAAAACTGTTTTTT.

This chain joins TRBV6-5 and TRBJ2-7; 10 bases are shared with TRBD1. This CDR3 comprises 16 residues. V dropped 0 bases and J dropped 3; count of bases not matched to a gene: 5. Germline V gene sequence: CDR1 MNHEY, CDR2 SVGAGI. In DNA form, the CDR3 reads TGTGCCAGCAGTTACTCGCGAGGACAGGGGGTCTACGAGCAGTACTTC. Translation: CASSYSRGQGVYEQYF.

The gene calls are TRBV5-4 and TRBJ2-7; 8 bases map to TRBD1. Per germline, CDR1 SGHNT and CDR2 YYREEE (reference sequence). The CDR3 has 14 amino acids. J gave up 3 bases and V 4 bases, and 6 bases lay outside the gene matches. CDR3 DNA sequence: TGTGCCAGCAGCCGTCAGGACAGGGTCTACGAGCAGTACTTC. Translated: CASSRQDRVYEQYF.

The V and J genes are TRBV7-2 and TRBJ1-3, with a weak D call TRBD1 (6 bases). Germline V gene sequence: CDR1 SGHTA, CDR2 FQGNSA. This CDR3 is 15 amino acids long. Trimming shortened V by 5 bases and J by 0 bases, and 11 bases separated the two germline ends. CDR3 DNA: TGTGCCAGCAGCCCAGGGGCAGCCTCTGGAAACACCATATATTTT. This encodes CASSPGAASGNTIYF.

The V call is TRBV5-5, the J call TRBJ1-3; no clear D gene. Germline values: CDR1 SGHKS, CDR2 YYEKEE (reference sequence). Trimming cost V 3 bases and J 4 bases, with 14 bases left between them. CDR3 length equals 15 residues. The CDR3 DNA follows: TGTGCCAGCAGCTCTGGACCGGGATTAGGAAACACCATATATTTT. Encoded protein: CASSSGPGLGNTIYF.

The gene calls are TRBV5-6 and TRBJ1-2; the match to TRBD1 covers 8 bases. The CDR3 consists of 15 residues. The germline gives CDR1 SGHDT, CDR2 YYEEEE. The junction had 8 bases not matched to a gene; V was cut back by 0 bases and J by 7 bases. The CDR3 sequence is CASSLVRDRKTGYTF. The CDR3 nucleotides are TGTGCCAGCAGCTTGGTACGGGACAGGAAGACTGGCTACACCTTC.

The rearrangement uses TRBV6-1 and TRBJ1-1, with 7 bases matching TRBD1. Losses at the gene ends were 3 bases for V and 8 bases for J; bases not matched to a gene: 0. Germline lookup yields CDR1 MNHNS and CDR2 SASEGT. This CDR3 has 11 amino acids. The CDR3 coding sequence is TGTGCCAGCAGTGACAGGGGGGAAGCTTTCTTT. Protein product: CASSDRGEAFF.

The CDR3 loop is CAISATDNSPLHF. The CDR3 nucleotides read TGTGCCATCAGTGCCACGGATAATTCACCCCTCCACTTT. The rearrangement links TRBV10-3 to TRBJ1-6; D is unresolved. Germline loops: CDR1 ENHRY, CDR2 SYGVKD. Between the trimmed V and J ends, which lost 4 bases and 5 bases, there was a span of 6 bases. The CDR3 covers 13 residues.

The chain carries TRBV19 and TRBJ1-1; 11 nucleotides agree with TRBD1. The CDR3 sequence is 16 residues long. Trimming removed 3 bases from V and 1 base from J; junction bases left unmatched: 4. The germline CDR1 and CDR2 sequences are LNHDA and SQIVND (reference sequence). The CDR3 nucleotides are TGTGCCAGTAGTATGAGGACAGGGGGCTCGAACACTGAAGCTTTCTTT. Amino acid sequence: CASSMRTGGSNTEAFF.

The J gene is TRBJ1-1, the V gene TRBV7-9; perhaps TRBD1 as D (5 bases). Germline loops: CDR1 SEHNR, CDR2 FQNEAQ (reference sequence). CDR3 length: 14 amino acids. Trimming shortened V by 0 bases and J by 6 bases, and 11 bases separated the two germline ends. This CDR3 reads CASSLAGLDPEAFF. The CDR3 bases are TGTGCCAGCAGCTTAGCGGGGCTCGACCCTGAAGCTTTCTTT.

The CDR3 sequence: CASSYGQTNTDTQYF. DNA for the CDR3: TGTGCCAGCAGTTATGGACAGACCAACACAGATACGCAGTATTTT. The rearrangement links TRBV6-2 or TRBV6-3 to TRBJ2-3, with D maybe TRBD1 (6 bases). Trimming pared 3 bases from V and 2 bases from J, leaving 12 bases between. The CDR3 is 15 residues long. The V gene's germline CDR1 is MNHEY and CDR2 SVGEGT.

The genes are TRBV7-9 and TRBJ1-2; no clear D. This CDR3 is 14 amino acids long. Germline V CDR1 and CDR2: SEHNR, FQNEAQ (reference sequence). V dropped 3 bases and J dropped 1 base, with 9 bases sitting between them. This chain's CDR3 is CASSLGALNYGYTF. The CDR3 DNA reads TGTGCCAGCAGCTTGGGAGCCCTTAACTATGGCTACACCTTC.

The chain is built from TRBV14 and TRBJ1-1; TRBD1 is a possible D gene (6 bases). This CDR3 has 13 amino acids. Germline V gene lookup returns CDR1 SGHDN and CDR2 FVKESK. Trimming took 1 base from V and 8 from J, leaving 11 bases between them. The CDR3: CASSQGFQGEAFF. The CDR3, as DNA: TGTGCCAGCAGCCAAGGTTTTCAGGGGGAAGCTTTCTTT.

The J gene is TRBJ1-2, the V gene TRBV19, with D hard to call. The germline CDR1 and CDR2 sequences are LNHDA and SQIVND (reference sequence). With 2 bases removed from V and 4 bases from J, the gap between germline ends came to 8 bases. This CDR3 is 13 amino acids long. The CDR3 sequence: CASSISGFYGYTF. CDR3 DNA sequence: TGTGCCAGTAGTATATCGGGGTTCTATGGCTACACCTTC.

The chain employs TRBV12-5 and TRBJ2-2, with D perhaps TRBD2 (5 bases). Trimming removed 7 bases from V and 0 bases from J, with 12 bases in between. Germline assignment: CDR1 LGHNT and CDR2 FRNRAP. This CDR3 region has 15 residues. This CDR3 is CASAREPTNTGELFF. DNA for the CDR3: TGTGCTAGTGCTCGGGAACCCACGAACACCGGGGAGCTGTTTTTT.